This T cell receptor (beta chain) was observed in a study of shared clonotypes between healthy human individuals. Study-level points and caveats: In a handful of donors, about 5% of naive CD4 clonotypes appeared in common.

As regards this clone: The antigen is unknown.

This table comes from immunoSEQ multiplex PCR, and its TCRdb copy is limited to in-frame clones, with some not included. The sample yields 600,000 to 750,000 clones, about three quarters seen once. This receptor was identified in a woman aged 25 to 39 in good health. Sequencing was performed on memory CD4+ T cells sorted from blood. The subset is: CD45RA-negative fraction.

The CDR3 reads CASSALQGNNQPQHF. For the CDR3, the DNA is TGTGCCAGCAGCGCCCTACAGGGGAACAATCAGCCCCAGCATTTT. V gene TRBV9 combines with J gene TRBJ1-5, with 7 bases fitting TRBD1. The junction had 6 bases not matched to a gene; V was cut back by 3 bases and J by 3 bases. The CDR3 loop spans 15 amino acids. Germline values: CDR1 SGDLS, CDR2 YYNGEE.